This T cell receptor beta chain was recovered during a study of molecular identifiers for immune sequencing clone quantification. Study details: Five portions were made in replicates from RNA of around 20,000 or 100,000 naive CD8 cells, and four underwent sequencing.

MiXCR, run by TCRdb on the PCR reads, gives a single entry per CDR3 protein. The sample has under 350,000 distinct CDR3 sequences; roughly a quarter are singletons. General study findings and limits: Even with about a million naive cells present, spiked Jurkat TCR RNA from one cell was reportedly detectable. Barcode collisions between identical TCR molecules could shrink estimates of highly expanded clone sizes.

This clonotype appeared many times. Its antigen is still unknown. Germline assignment: CDR1 SGHTA and CDR2 FQGNSA. The CDR3 is 14 residues long. With V trimmed by 2 bases and J by 5 bases, 2 bases remained unmatched. The sample was naive CD8+ T cells from blood, with Jurkat cell RNA spiked in. Indicated subset: FACS-sorted CD8+CD4-CCR7+CD45RA+ naive T cells. The sequence was collected from a human donor in good health. Some libraries in this study had Jurkat cell RNA spiked in. V is TRBV7-2 and J is TRBJ1-1; 10 nucleotides line up with TRBD1. CDR3: CASSLLDRGTEAFF. The CDR3 nucleotides are TGTGCCAGCAGCTTATTGGACAGGGGGACTGAAGCTTTCTTT.